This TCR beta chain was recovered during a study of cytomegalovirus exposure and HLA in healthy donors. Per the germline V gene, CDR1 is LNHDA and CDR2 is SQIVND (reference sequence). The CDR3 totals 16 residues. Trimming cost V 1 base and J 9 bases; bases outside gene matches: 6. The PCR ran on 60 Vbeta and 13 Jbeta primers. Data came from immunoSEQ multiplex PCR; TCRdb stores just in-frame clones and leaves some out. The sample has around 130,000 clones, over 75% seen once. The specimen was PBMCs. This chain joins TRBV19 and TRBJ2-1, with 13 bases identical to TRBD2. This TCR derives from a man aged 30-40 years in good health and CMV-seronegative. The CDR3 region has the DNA TGTGCCAGTAGTATAGTGGAACTAGCGGGGGGGCGTGAGCAGTTCTTC. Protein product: CASSIVELAGGREQFF.